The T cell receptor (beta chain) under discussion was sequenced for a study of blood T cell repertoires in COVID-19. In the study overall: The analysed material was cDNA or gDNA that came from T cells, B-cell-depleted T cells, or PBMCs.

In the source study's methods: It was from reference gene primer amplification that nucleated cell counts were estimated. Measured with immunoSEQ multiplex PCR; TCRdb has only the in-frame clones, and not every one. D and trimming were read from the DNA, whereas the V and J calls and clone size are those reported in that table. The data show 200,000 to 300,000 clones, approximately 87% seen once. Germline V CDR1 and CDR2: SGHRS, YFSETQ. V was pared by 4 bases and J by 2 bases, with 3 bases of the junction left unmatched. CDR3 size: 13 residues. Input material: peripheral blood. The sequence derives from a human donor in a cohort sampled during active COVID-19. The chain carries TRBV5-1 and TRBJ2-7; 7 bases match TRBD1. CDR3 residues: CASSMGTAYEQYF. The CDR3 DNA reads TGCGCCAGCAGCATGGGGACAGCCTACGAGCAGTACTTC. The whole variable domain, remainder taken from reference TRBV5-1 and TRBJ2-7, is KAGVTQTPRYLIKTRGQQVTLSCSPISGHRSVSWYQQTPGQGLQFLFEYFSETQRNKGNFPGRFSGRQFSNSRSEMNVSTLELGDSALYLCASSMGTAYEQYFGPGTRLTVT.